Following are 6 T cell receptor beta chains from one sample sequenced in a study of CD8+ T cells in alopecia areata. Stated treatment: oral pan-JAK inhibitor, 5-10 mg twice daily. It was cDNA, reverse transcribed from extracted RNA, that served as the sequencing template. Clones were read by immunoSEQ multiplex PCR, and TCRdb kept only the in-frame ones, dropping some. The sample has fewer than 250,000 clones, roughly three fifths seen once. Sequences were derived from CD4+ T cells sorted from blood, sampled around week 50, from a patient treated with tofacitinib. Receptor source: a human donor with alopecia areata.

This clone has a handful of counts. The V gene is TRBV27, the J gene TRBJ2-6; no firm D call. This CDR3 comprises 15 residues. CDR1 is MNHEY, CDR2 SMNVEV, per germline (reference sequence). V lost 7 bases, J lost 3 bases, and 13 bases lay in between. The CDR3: CASTRWAGGANVLTF. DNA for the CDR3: TGTGCCAGCACCCGTTGGGCAGGTGGGGCCAACGTCCTGACTTTC.

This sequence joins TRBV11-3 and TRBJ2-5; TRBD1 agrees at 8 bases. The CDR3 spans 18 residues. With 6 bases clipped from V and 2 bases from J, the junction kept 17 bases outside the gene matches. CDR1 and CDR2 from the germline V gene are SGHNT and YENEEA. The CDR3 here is CASRSGPIGQGGQETQYF. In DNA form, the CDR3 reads TGTGCCAGCAGATCGGGCCCAATAGGACAGGGAGGACAAGAGACCCAGTACTTC.

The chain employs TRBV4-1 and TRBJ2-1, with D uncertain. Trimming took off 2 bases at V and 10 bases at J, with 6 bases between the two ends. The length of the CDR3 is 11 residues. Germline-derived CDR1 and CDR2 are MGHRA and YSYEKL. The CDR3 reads CASSQRYEQFF. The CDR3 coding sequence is TGCGCCAGCAGCCAACGATACGAGCAGTTCTTC.

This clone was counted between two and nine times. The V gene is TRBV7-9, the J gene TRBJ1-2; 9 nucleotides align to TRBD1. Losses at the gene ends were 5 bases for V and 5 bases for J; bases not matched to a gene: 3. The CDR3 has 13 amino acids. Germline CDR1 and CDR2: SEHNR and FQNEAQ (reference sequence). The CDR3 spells CASSPGTGYGYTF. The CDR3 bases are TGTGCCAGCAGCCCCGGGACAGGGTATGGCTACACCTTC.

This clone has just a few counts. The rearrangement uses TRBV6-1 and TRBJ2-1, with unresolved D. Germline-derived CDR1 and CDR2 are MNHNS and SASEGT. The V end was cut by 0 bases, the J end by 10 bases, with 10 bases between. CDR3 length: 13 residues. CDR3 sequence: CASSEALIREQFF. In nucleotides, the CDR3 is TGTGCCAGCAGTGAAGCGCTTATTCGGGAGCAGTTCTTC.

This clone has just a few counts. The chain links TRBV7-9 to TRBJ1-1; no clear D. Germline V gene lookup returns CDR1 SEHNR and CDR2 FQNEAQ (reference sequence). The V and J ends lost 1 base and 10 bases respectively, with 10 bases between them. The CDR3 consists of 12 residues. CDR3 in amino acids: CASSLGIGVAFF. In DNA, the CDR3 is TGTGCCAGCAGCTTAGGGATTGGGGTAGCTTTCTTT.